This T cell receptor (beta chain) was sequenced for a study of T cells after yellow fever vaccination. Study-level points and caveats: The booster response re-showed most primary clones: around 96% CD4, 88% CD8. Abundant bulk-derived clonotypes could contaminate FACS-sorted repertoires.

With respect to this clonotype: Its antigen is undetermined.

Per germline, CDR1 SEHNR and CDR2 FQNEAQ (reference sequence). Trimming left V 6 bases short and J 0 bases short, with 10 bases between. CDR3 length: 14 amino acids. The 5'RACE template-switching step produced TCR cDNA and added a universal primer site and UMIs. In TCRdb, the 5' RACE reads were re-called with MiXCR into one record per CDR3 protein. The sample shows under 550,000 distinct CDR3 sequences, 20% to 25% of them seen only once. This clonotype was sampled from a man younger than 35 who received the YFV17D yellow fever vaccine. J is TRBJ2-3 and V is TRBV7-9, with D unclear. The sequences come from PBMCs, collected roughly 20 days after the first yellow fever vaccination. The DNA of the CDR3 is TGTGCCAGCAGATACACCGCTAGCACAGATACGCAGTATTTT. The encoded protein is CASRYTASTDTQYF.